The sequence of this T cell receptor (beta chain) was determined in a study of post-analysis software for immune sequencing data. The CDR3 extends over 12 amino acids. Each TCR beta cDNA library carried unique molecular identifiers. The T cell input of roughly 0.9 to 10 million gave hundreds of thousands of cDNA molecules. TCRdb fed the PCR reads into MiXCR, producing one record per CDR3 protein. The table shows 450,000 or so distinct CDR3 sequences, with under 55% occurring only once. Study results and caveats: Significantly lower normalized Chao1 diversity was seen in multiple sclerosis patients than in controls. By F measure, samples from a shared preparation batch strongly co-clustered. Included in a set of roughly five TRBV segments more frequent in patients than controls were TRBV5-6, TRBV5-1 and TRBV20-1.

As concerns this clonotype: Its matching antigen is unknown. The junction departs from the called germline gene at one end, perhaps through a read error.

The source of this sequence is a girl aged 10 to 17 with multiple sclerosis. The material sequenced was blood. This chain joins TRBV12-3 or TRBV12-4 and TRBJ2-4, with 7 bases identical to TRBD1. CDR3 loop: CASSPTGTGTFF. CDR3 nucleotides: TGTGCCAGCAGTCCGACAGGGACCGGTACCTTCTTC.